The T cell receptor beta chain described here comes from a study of T cell repertoires in cytomegalovirus infection. Study at large: CMV infection plus the matching HLA type was flagged by public TCR beta signatures. Regarding the study as a whole: Dominant in the ex vivo response were TCR beta clonotypes restricted by HLA-C and specific for CMV. Of the TCR beta families, the public ones yielded a cumulative frequency that identified carriers of CMV plus the relevant HLA.

V dropped 3 bases and J dropped 10 bases, with 13 bases sitting between them. CDR1 and CDR2 (germline): SQVTM, ANQGSEA. CDR3 length: 13 amino acids. TCRdb re-called the reads through MiXCR, storing one row per CDR3 protein. The data contain 120,000 to 150,000 distinct CDR3 sequences, about 6.5% of them singletons. Worth noting for this clonotype: Its antigen is not identified.

The receptor was derived from a human donor in good health (CMV status not recorded). Some clones in this sample may be carry-over from other donors' samples. The sample consisted of PBMCs. The chain carries TRBV29-1 and TRBJ1-6, with D possibly being TRBD1 (5 bases). CDR3 protein: CSVDSGSGSPLHF. CDR3 DNA sequence: TGCAGCGTTGACTCTGGGTCAGGGTCACCCCTCCACTTT.